This T cell receptor beta chain came from a study of blood T cell repertoires in COVID-19 (dated by TCRdb to about 2020). A note on the overall study: Collaborator samples came from the United States, Italy and Spain and covered acute and convalescent phases of COVID-19. The prospective study material was composed of cDNA or gDNA derived from T cells, B-cell-depleted T cells, or PBMCs. The dataset comprised deeply sampled blood TCRbeta repertoires from subjects exposed to, actively infected with, or recovered from COVID-19. The repertoires were released in a freely available public database intended as a resource for research on the immune response to SARS-CoV-2. Samples came from the ongoing ImmuneRACE study (first 160 participants) plus 1,254 subjects from 6 global collaborators. Nearly every sample came with metadata listing a de-identified subject ID, COVID-19 status, age in years and sex. Where available, HLA class I and class II types were obtained from metadata supplied by the sample provider rather than from assay-based typing. Study-level results and caveats: The quantity of clinical and demographic metadata differed by source and by participant and was supplied without curation.

CDR1 SGDLS and CDR2 YYNGEE are derived from the germline V gene. From cysteine to phenylalanine, the CDR3 is 14 amino acids long. Solely the CDR3 DNA is kept, with 42 bases framed from the first base. Clipping removes 3 bases from V and 4 bases from J, with 4 as the unmatched junction base count. TCRbeta CDR3 regions were amplified from genomic DNA by means of the immunoSEQ Assay, a bias-controlled multiplex PCR. The original pipeline was this. The number of nucleated cells in each sample was estimated from the amplification of reference gene primers within the assay. Sequence reads were collapsed and filtered to measure the absolute abundance of every unique TCRbeta CDR3 rearrangement. For each sample, productive Simpson clonality was calculated as the square root of Simpson's diversity index over productive rearrangements. The table comes from immuneACCESS by way of TCRdb, which keeps in-frame sequences with V and J called. Part of the clones is missing from these tables; in studies checked, under half for an unresolved V gene and the rest for unknown reasons. V, J and clone size derive from that table, while D and trimming were established from the DNA sequence. The sample records tens of thousands of clones, 79% of which are singletons. The ten most abundant clones make up around a quarter of the sample.

The collaborating institutions used their own protocols to collect whole blood in K2EDTA tubes. Collaborator samples were shipped for TCRbeta analysis as frozen whole blood, isolated PBMCs, or DNA extracted from either sample type. This clone turned up a few times. The clone's antigen remains unknown. Base-call qualities are not available, and no considerably larger clone is one nucleotide away. The sample consisted of peripheral blood. The rearranged chain carries TRBV9 and TRBJ2-3, with 8 bases aligning to TRBD2. This receptor was identified in a man aged 55-75 years with active or convalescent COVID-19. The nucleotide sequence is TGTGCCAGCAGCGCGACTAGCGTTGCAGATACGCAGTATTTT. The resulting protein is CASSATSVADTQYF.